This passage covers 20 T cell receptor beta chains from one sample sequenced in a study of T cell responses to AZD1222 COVID-19 vaccine. Measured with immunoSEQ multiplex PCR; TCRdb has only the in-frame clones, and not every one. The sample lists under 200,000 clones; 91% were seen once. Sequenced material: peripheral blood, taken on day 0 of AZD1222 vaccination. Receptor source: an adult in good health.

V gene TRBV6-5 combines with J gene TRBJ1-5; possible D gene TRBD1, 6 bases. Germline loops: CDR1 MNHEY, CDR2 SVGAGI. This CDR3 has 14 residues. V was pared by 7 bases and J by 3 bases, with 13 bases between. The CDR3 is CASKGGGNNQPQHF. DNA for the CDR3: TGTGCCAGCAAAGGAGGGGGGAACAATCAGCCCCAGCATTTT.

The genes are TRBV6-2 or TRBV6-3 and TRBJ1-5, with D unresolved. Germline V CDR1 and CDR2: MNHEY, SVGEGT. V shed 6 bases and J shed 5 bases, with 20 bases lying between them. The CDR3 spans 16 residues. CDR3 DNA: TGTGCCAGCAGCCCCCACCGTCTAGGGCAAGATCAGCCCCAGCATTTT. Protein: CASSPHRLGQDQPQHF.

CDR3 loop: CSVAQFVGGQTGELFF. Written as DNA, the CDR3 is TGCAGCGTTGCCCAATTCGTCGGGGGCCAGACCGGGGAGCTGTTTTTT. V and J are TRBV29-1 and TRBJ2-2; D possibly matches TRBD1 or TRBD2 (6 bases each). Looked up from germline, CDR1 is SQVTM and CDR2 is ANQGSEA. V was clipped by 4 bases and J by 5 bases, with 20 bases between them. This CDR3 region has 16 residues.

V and J are TRBV7-2 and TRBJ2-1; D not certain. The germline gives CDR1 SGHTA, CDR2 FQGNSA. The V gene lost 5 bases and the J gene lost 7 bases, with 18 bases spanning the gap. The CDR3 extends over 15 amino acids. This CDR3 is CASSARSQIENEQFF. The CDR3 nucleotides read TGTGCCAGCAGCGCGCGGTCGCAGATTGAGAATGAGCAGTTCTTC.

The CDR3 coding sequence is TGTGCCAGCAGCGCAGCCACGGTCAATCAGCCCCAGCATTTT. Residues: CASSAATVNQPQHF. J is TRBJ1-5 and V is TRBV9; no reliable D call. Trimming cost V 3 bases and J 3 bases, with 10 bases left between them. Germline V gene sequence: CDR1 SGDLS, CDR2 YYNGEE. The CDR3 loop spans 14 amino acids. Combining the CDR3 with reference TRBV9 and TRBJ1-5 gives the whole variable domain DSGVTQTPKHLITATGQRVTLRCSPRSGDLSVYWYQQSLDQGLQFLIQYYNGEERAKGNILERFSAQQFPDLHSELNLSSLELGDSALYFCASSAATVNQPQHFGDGTRLSIL.

This clone was seen a handful of times. The chain employs TRBV28 and TRBJ1-5, with D hard to call. Deletions cut 4 bases from V and 0 bases from J, with 16 bases between. The CDR3 is 17 amino acids. The V gene's germline CDR1 is MDHEN and CDR2 SYDVKM. The CDR3 region has the DNA TGTGCCAGCAGTTCTCCCACGGGCACCCTTAGCAATCAGCCCCAGCATTTT. Its translation is CASSSPTGTLSNQPQHF.

The chain joins TRBV11-2 to TRBJ2-7; D may match TRBD1 or TRBD2 (5 bases each). V was clipped by 5 bases and J by 1 base, with 15 bases between them. The germline V gene encodes CDR1 SGHAT and CDR2 FQNNGV. This CDR3 contains 15 residues. The CDR3 bases are TGTGCCAGCAGCGCCGAGGGGACGCCATCCTACGAGCAGTACTTC. It translates to CASSAEGTPSYEQYF.

The chain is built from TRBV2 and TRBJ1-5, with D perhaps matching TRBD1 (5 bases). The length of the CDR3 is 16 residues. CDR1 SNHLY and CDR2 FYNNEI come from the germline V gene. V gave up 3 bases and J gave up 7 bases, with 19 bases separating them. The CDR3 region is CASSEGGRRKEQPQHF. CDR3 bases: TGTGCCAGCAGTGAGGGGGGACGGAGGAAAGAGCAGCCCCAGCATTTT.

The chain recombines TRBV10-3 with TRBJ2-7; D unresolved. The CDR3 is made up of 12 amino acids. V shed 2 bases and J shed 11 bases, with 13 bases lying between them. Per germline, CDR1 ENHRY and CDR2 SYGVKD. The CDR3, as DNA: TGTGCCATCAGTGAGGGCCCGCCGCCTAAGTACTTC. Translating it yields CAISEGPPPKYF.

V gene TRBV3-1 (or the pseudogene TRBV3-2) combines with J gene TRBJ1-4; D uncertain. CDR1 and CDR2 from the germline V gene are LGHDT and YNNKEL (reference sequence). V was shortened by 1 base and J by 6 bases, with 9 bases between the two germline ends. This CDR3 contains 14 residues. The CDR3 is CASSQGTAYEKLFF. CDR3 DNA: TGTGCCAGCAGCCAAGGGACGGCGTATGAAAAACTGTTTTTT.

This chain connects TRBV28 to TRBJ1-2; weak D call: TRBD1 (5 bases). CDR1 MDHEN and CDR2 SYDVKM come from the germline V gene. This CDR3 is built from 12 residues. V was trimmed by 4 bases and J by 7 bases, leaving 10 bases between them. CDR3 loop: CASSSVGVGYTF. The CDR3 coding sequence is TGTGCCAGCAGTTCCGTGGGGGTTGGCTACACCTTC.

The J gene is TRBJ1-2, the V gene TRBV30, with D tentatively TRBD1 (5 bases). The CDR3 extends over 13 amino acids. Germline V gene lookup returns CDR1 GTSNPN and CDR2 SVGIG (reference sequence). The V end was cut by 3 bases, the J end by 5 bases, with 13 bases between. The CDR3 DNA sequence: TGTGCCTGGAGCTCCACAGGACGTTATGGCTACACCTTC. Amino acids: CAWSSTGRYGYTF.

The rearrangement joins TRBV28 to TRBJ2-3, with D possibly TRBD1 on 6 matching bases. The CDR3 is made up of 13 amino acids. Germline assignment: CDR1 MDHEN and CDR2 SYDVKM. V shed 10 bases and J shed 1 base, with 12 bases lying between them. The CDR3 loop is CATGTTGTDTQYF. CDR3 bases: TGTGCCACCGGGACAACTGGCACAGATACGCAGTATTTT.

The chain uses TRBV6-4 and TRBJ2-6; perhaps D is TRBD1 or TRBD2 (5 bases each). The CDR3 runs to 14 residues. V was pared by 3 bases and J by 2 bases, with 5 bases between. Germline assignment: CDR1 MRHNA and CDR2 SNTAGT. The CDR3 sequence: CASSEGAGANVLTF. The CDR3 nucleotides are TGTGCCAGCAGTGAGGGGGCTGGGGCCAACGTCCTGACTTTC.

V usage is TRBV9 and J usage is TRBJ1-1; D gene uncertain. With 3 bases removed from V and 4 bases from J, the gap between germline ends came to 13 bases. The CDR3 is 14 residues long. Germline CDR1 is SGDLS and CDR2 is YYNGEE. The DNA of the CDR3 is TGTGCCAGCAGCGCCGACATCCTTTCCACTGAAGCTTTCTTT. Residues: CASSADILSTEAFF.

V gene TRBV19 combines with J gene TRBJ2-3; D not resolved. The CDR3 is 12 residues long. The germline V and J ends were trimmed by 5 bases and 6 bases, with 9 bases remaining between them. From germline, CDR1 is LNHDA and CDR2 SQIVND (reference sequence). CDR3 region: CASSLGVDTQYF. The CDR3 coding sequence is TGTGCCAGTAGTCTTGGGGTGGATACGCAGTATTTT.

The CDR3 coding sequence is TGTGCCAGCAGTTACGCTTATCCTAGCTCTGGCAATCAGCCCCAGCATTTT. Translating it yields CASSYAYPSSGNQPQHF. The rearrangement joins TRBV6-2 or TRBV6-3 to TRBJ1-5; D gene unclear. V dropped 2 bases and J dropped 2 bases, with 16 bases sitting between them. The V gene's germline CDR1 is MNHEY and CDR2 SVGEGT. CDR3 length equals 17 residues.

The chain recombines TRBV3-1 (or the pseudogene TRBV3-2) with TRBJ2-1; 12 positions match TRBD2. V lost 0 bases to trimming and J lost 6 bases; unmatched junction nucleotides: 9. Germline values: CDR1 LGHDT, CDR2 YNNKEL (reference sequence). This CDR3 is built from 18 residues. This CDR3 is CASSQEMRLAGGVNEQFF. The CDR3 bases are TGTGCCAGCAGCCAAGAGATGCGGCTAGCGGGGGGGGTCAATGAGCAGTTCTTC.

This clone was observed a few times. The same CDR3 can be traced to other DNA sequences in this sample. V gene TRBV6-2 or TRBV6-3 combines with J gene TRBJ1-2; no reliable D call. The germline gives CDR1 MNHEY, CDR2 SVGEGT. CDR3 length: 11 residues. V gave up 2 bases and J gave up 5 bases, with 3 bases separating them. The CDR3 region is CASSYGYGYTF. The CDR3 bases are TGTGCCAGCAGTTACGGGTATGGCTACACCTTC.

This clone is a singleton in its sample. The chain links TRBV10-3 to TRBJ1-1; a possible D gene is TRBD1 (5 bases). The CDR3 has 15 residues. V was shortened by 7 bases and J by 0 bases, with 15 bases between the two germline ends. CDR1 and CDR2 from the germline V gene are ENHRY and SYGVKD. This CDR3 is CAITLGGGLNTEAFF. CDR3 coding DNA: TGTGCCATCACCCTGGGGGGTGGCCTGAACACTGAAGCTTTCTTT.